The 22 T cell receptor beta chains presented below share a single source sample, sequenced in a study of cytomegalovirus exposure and HLA in healthy donors. The PCR used 60 Vbeta and 13 Jbeta primers. TCRdb's table, derived via immunoSEQ multiplex PCR, lists solely in-frame clones and lacks some. The repertoire includes about 100,000 clones, roughly four fifths of them detected once, and 2% to 3% sits in the top ten. What was sequenced was PBMCs. The source of these receptors is a man between 18 and 29 years old in good health and CMV-seronegative.

V usage is TRBV27 and J usage is TRBJ2-7, with D possibly being TRBD2 (6 bases). The CDR3 loop spans 16 amino acids. Germline CDR1 reads MNHEY; CDR2 reads SMNVEV (reference sequence). V was clipped by 4 bases and J by 5 bases, with 21 bases between them. The CDR3 sequence is CASSSWSGTGLHEQYF. In DNA form, the CDR3 reads TGTGCCAGCAGTTCTTGGTCCGGGACTGGTTTGCACGAGCAGTACTTC.

This clone occurred a few times. The V call is TRBV5-4, the J call TRBJ2-3; 9 bases are shared with TRBD1. Germline V gene sequence: CDR1 SGHNT, CDR2 YYREEE (reference sequence). The CDR3 runs to 13 residues. The CDR3 here is CAGTGWGTDTQYF. CDR3 nucleotides: TGTGCGGGGACAGGGTGGGGCACAGATACGCAGTATTTT.

CDR3 in amino acids: CASSRQGATDTQYF. CDR3 nucleotides: TGTGCCAGCAGTCGACAGGGGGCGACAGATACGCAGTATTTT. This chain links TRBV6-1 with TRBJ2-3, with 10 positions matching TRBD1. CDR3 size: 14 residues. Germline loops: CDR1 MNHNS, CDR2 SASEGT. With V trimmed by 5 bases and J by 3 bases, 2 bases remained unmatched.

The chain carries TRBV7-9 and TRBJ2-5; 13 nucleotides match TRBD2. The germline CDR1 and CDR2 sequences are SEHNR and FQNEAQ (reference sequence). This CDR3 contains 16 residues. V lost 5 bases to trimming and J lost 5 bases; unmatched junction nucleotides: 8. The CDR3 nucleotides are TGTGCCAGCAGCCCGACTAGCGGGGGGAATTCGGAGACCCAGTACTTC. Its translation: CASSPTSGGNSETQYF.

This sequence joins TRBV19 and TRBJ2-2; 7 bases map to TRBD2. This CDR3 is built from 15 residues. From germline, CDR1 is LNHDA and CDR2 SQIVND (reference sequence). Trimming removed 5 bases from V and 6 bases from J; junction bases left unmatched: 9. CDR3 coding DNA: TGTGCCAGTAGTCCGCTGGGGGGGTCCGCCGGGGAGCTGTTTTTT. Translation gives CASSPLGGSAGELFF.

This clone was seen a few times. This sequence joins TRBV2 and TRBJ1-1; D perhaps matches TRBD1 (6 bases). The V end was cut by 2 bases, the J end by 4 bases, with 14 bases between. The V gene's germline CDR1 is SNHLY and CDR2 FYNNEI. This CDR3 spans 15 amino acids. The CDR3 reads CASSETPTGFTEAFF. CDR3 bases: TGTGCCAGCAGTGAAACTCCCACAGGGTTCACTGAAGCTTTCTTT.

This clone was counted between two and nine times. V gene TRBV20-1 combines with J gene TRBJ1-3, with D possibly TRBD1 on 5 matching bases. V was clipped by 7 bases and J by 4 bases, with 8 bases between them. Germline CDR1 DFQATT, CDR2 SNEGSKA (reference sequence). The CDR3 loop spans 11 amino acids. In DNA, the CDR3 is TGCAGTGTCCGACAGGGAAACACCATATATTTT. Translating it yields CSVRQGNTIYF.

The chain recombines TRBV28 with TRBJ1-2; D might be TRBD1 (6 bases). The CDR3 runs 15 residues. V dropped 6 bases and J dropped 0 bases, with 14 bases sitting between them. In germline, CDR1 is MDHEN, CDR2 SYDVKM. DNA of the CDR3: TGTGCCAGCAGAAAACAGGGCTTGCCTAACTATGGCTACACCTTC. The encoded protein is CASRKQGLPNYGYTF.

The chain combines TRBV5-6 with TRBJ1-3; D not resolved. Germline V CDR1 and CDR2: SGHDT, YYEEEE. V lost 0 bases and J 0 bases, leaving 10 bases between the germline ends. The CDR3 has 16 amino acids. CDR3 sequence: CASSLESFGSGNTIYF. In DNA, the CDR3 is TGTGCCAGCAGCTTGGAATCTTTCGGCTCTGGAAACACCATATATTTT.

This chain uses TRBV19 with TRBJ1-1; D is undetermined. Trimming removed 3 bases from V and 3 bases from J, with 5 bases in between. Germline values: CDR1 LNHDA, CDR2 SQIVND (reference sequence). This CDR3 has 12 residues. The CDR3 region is CASSIVDTEAFF. The CDR3, as DNA: TGTGCCAGTAGTATTGTCGACACTGAAGCTTTCTTT. The complete variable domain, with remaining parts taken from reference TRBV19 and TRBJ1-1, reads DGGITQSPKYLFRKEGQNVTLSCEQNLNHDAMYWYRQDPGQGLRLIYYSQIVNDFQKGDIAEGYSVSREKKESFPLTVTSAQKNPTAFYLCASSIVDTEAFFGQGTRLTVV.

This chain links TRBV6-1 with TRBJ2-3; possible D gene TRBD1, 5 bases. V gave up 9 bases and J gave up 5 bases, with 21 bases separating them. Germline V gives CDR1 MNHNS, CDR2 SASEGT. The CDR3 runs 15 residues. CDR3 loop: CASGARAGGGDTQYF. The CDR3 nucleotides are TGTGCCAGTGGGGCCCGGGCAGGCGGTGGAGATACGCAGTATTTT.

The V call is TRBV9, the J call TRBJ2-2; no firm D call. V lost 4 bases and J lost 0, with 4 bases in between. Germline V CDR1 and CDR2: SGDLS, YYNGEE. This CDR3 contains 13 residues. CDR3 in amino acids: CASSSANTGELFF. CDR3 bases: TGTGCCAGCAGCTCCGCGAACACCGGGGAGCTGTTTTTT.

In its sample, this clone was seen a few times. J is TRBJ2-5 and V is TRBV4-2; 10 bases align to TRBD2. The CDR3 contains 18 residues. The V gene end was trimmed by 4 bases and the J gene end by 5 bases; junction bases not matched to a gene: 16. Germline V lookup: CDR1 LGHNA, CDR2 YNFKEQ. The CDR3 spells CASSRTDGASGGAETQYF. The CDR3 DNA is TGTGCCAGCAGCCGAACCGACGGGGCTAGCGGGGGCGCGGAGACCCAGTACTTC.

The chain recombines TRBV13 with TRBJ1-2; 8 bases are a match to TRBD1. Per germline, CDR1 PRHDT and CDR2 FYEKMQ (reference sequence). CDR3 length equals 13 residues. Losses at the gene ends were 4 bases for V and 6 bases for J; bases not matched to a gene: 4. CDR3 sequence: CASSSGQGHGYTF. The DNA of the CDR3 is TGTGCCAGCAGCTCTGGACAGGGTCATGGCTACACCTTC.

The V gene is TRBV28, the J gene TRBJ2-3; the match to TRBD2 covers 7 bases. V lost 5 bases and J lost 2; bases outside the gene matches: 7. Germline CDR1 MDHEN, CDR2 SYDVKM. The CDR3 covers 15 residues. As DNA, the CDR3 is TGTGCCAGCAGTACCCGAGCGGGATTCACAGATACGCAGTATTTT. Translating it yields CASSTRAGFTDTQYF.

V and J are TRBV9 and TRBJ2-7, with a tentative D call TRBD2 (7 bases). Germline-derived CDR1 and CDR2 are SGDLS and YYNGEE. The ends were cut back, 4 bases at V and 0 bases at J, with 17 bases in the middle. There are 16 residues in the CDR3. CDR3 sequence (DNA): TGTGCCAGCAGCCCTCAAGGGGGGGACATCTCCTACGAGCAGTACTTC. Protein product: CASSPQGGDISYEQYF.

The chain joins TRBV7-2 to TRBJ2-1, with D unclear. The CDR3 loop spans 15 amino acids. Germline V CDR1 and CDR2: SGHTA, FQGNSA. Trimming removed 5 bases from V and 0 bases from J, with 11 bases in between. In nucleotides, the CDR3 is TGTGCCAGCAGCGCCTCCCTGAGCTCCTACAATGAGCAGTTCTTC. Translating it yields CASSASLSSYNEQFF.

This clone has just a few counts. The chain combines TRBV4-2 with TRBJ2-2; possibly TRBD2 for D (5 bases). Trimming stripped 6 bases from V and 1 base from J, with 12 bases between. The CDR3 is 15 residues long. Germline loops: CDR1 LGHNA, CDR2 YNFKEQ. The CDR3 bases are TGTGCCAGCAGTCTGGAGGCAGGGAACACCGGGGAGCTGTTTTTT. As protein: CASSLEAGNTGELFF.

The V and J genes are TRBV27 and TRBJ1-5, with D unclear. With 5 bases removed from V and 4 bases from J, the gap between germline ends came to 6 bases. CDR1 and CDR2 from the germline V gene are MNHEY and SMNVEV (reference sequence). This CDR3 has 12 residues. In DNA, the CDR3 is TGTGCCAGCAGTCCCAATAATCAGCCCCAGCATTTT. Translating gives CASSPNNQPQHF.

The chain uses TRBV29-1 and TRBJ2-5; TRBD2 is a possible D gene (7 bases). Germline CDR1 SQVTM, CDR2 ANQGSEA. Between the trimmed V and J ends, which lost 6 bases and 5 bases, there was a span of 13 bases. This CDR3 is built from 12 residues. CDR3 protein: CSVRGGVETQYF. The CDR3 DNA sequence: TGCAGCGTCCGAGGGGGGGTGGAGACCCAGTACTTC.

This clone was detected only once. This chain joins TRBV10-2 and TRBJ2-2; D is ambiguous. Trimming shortened V by 5 bases and J by 5 bases, and 6 bases separated the two germline ends. Germline V CDR1 and CDR2: WSHSY, SAAADI. The CDR3 has 12 amino acids. CDR3: CASSRGTGELFF. CDR3 in DNA: TGCGCCAGCAGTCGCGGAACCGGGGAGCTGTTTTTT.

The J gene is TRBJ1-5, the V gene TRBV10-2; no definite D call. The CDR3 has 13 residues. Germline-derived CDR1 and CDR2 are WSHSY and SAAADI. The V end lost 0 bases, the J end lost 9 bases, and 9 bases lay between the germline ends. The CDR3 reads CASSESKTRPQHF. The CDR3 region has the DNA TGCGCCAGCAGTGAGTCTAAGACAAGGCCCCAGCATTTT.